These 14 T cell receptor beta chains were all obtained from the same sample, sequenced in a study of radiation and T cells in renal cell carcinoma. Assay used: immunoSEQ multiplex PCR; TCRdb lists only in-frame clones, some missing. The table has tens of thousands of clones, roughly 85% seen once. Described time point: blood 2 weeks post-SBRT. The treatment: 15 Gy SBRT to primary tumor, nephrectomy 4 weeks later. This sample comprised blood, obtained from a patient whose treatment included radiotherapy and nephrectomy. The receptors shown here come from a woman aged 45-65 years with renal cell carcinoma.

The chain couples TRBV20-1 to TRBJ2-5; no clear D. V was shortened by 4 bases and J by 6 bases, with 6 bases between the two germline ends. The CDR3 length is 10 residues. Germline V gene lookup returns CDR1 DFQATT and CDR2 SNEGSKA (reference sequence). The CDR3 reads CSAIGQTQYF. The CDR3 coding sequence is TGCAGTGCTATCGGGCAGACCCAGTACTTC.

The rearrangement links TRBV7-3 to TRBJ1-1, with TRBD1 identical over 9 bases. With 4 bases clipped from V and 4 bases from J, the junction kept 1 base outside the gene matches. This CDR3 spans 13 amino acids. CDR1 and CDR2 from the germline V gene are SGHTA and FQGTGA. In DNA form, the CDR3 reads TGTGCCAGCAGCTCGGGACAGGGCACTGAAGCTTTCTTT. This translates into CASSSGQGTEAFF.

This clone was seen only a few times. The chain couples TRBV25-1 to TRBJ1-5; D not certain. CDR3 length equals 15 residues. The germline V gene encodes CDR1 MGHDK and CDR2 SYGVNS. Trimming shortened V by 5 bases and J by 0 bases, and 11 bases separated the two germline ends. The CDR3 loop is CASSSREDSNQPQHF. CDR3 sequence (DNA): TGTGCCAGCAGTTCACGGGAGGATAGCAATCAGCCCCAGCATTTT.

This clone was seen just once. This chain connects TRBV4-3 to TRBJ1-3; D uncertain. Per the germline V gene, CDR1 is LGHNA and CDR2 is YSLEER. CDR3 length: 15 amino acids. Trimming took off 3 bases at V and 0 bases at J, with 9 bases between the two ends. The CDR3 nucleotides are TGCGCCAGCAGCCACCACGGATACTCTGGAAACACCATATATTTT. Its protein product is CASSHHGYSGNTIYF.

J is TRBJ1-2 and V is TRBV18, with D tentatively TRBD1 (6 bases). The CDR3 runs 14 residues. Germline V gene lookup returns CDR1 KGHSH and CDR2 LQKENI. The germline V and J ends were trimmed by 0 bases and 8 bases, with 13 bases remaining between them. This CDR3 is CASSPPRAGAGYTF. In DNA, the CDR3 is TGTGCCAGCTCACCACCTAGGGCGGGGGCCGGCTACACCTTC.

The chain is built from TRBV5-4 and TRBJ2-7, with 14 bases fitting TRBD2. With V trimmed by 4 bases and J by 6 bases, 3 bases remained unmatched. Germline-derived CDR1 and CDR2 are SGHNT and YYREEE (reference sequence). This CDR3 has 14 residues. The CDR3 spells CASSTGLAGGEQYF. In DNA, the CDR3 is TGTGCCAGCAGCACCGGACTAGCGGGAGGCGAGCAGTACTTC. The variable domain in full, completed from reference TRBV5-4 and TRBJ2-7, reads ETGVTQSPTHLIKTRGQQVTLRCSSQSGHNTVSWYQQALGQGPQFIFQYYREEENGRGNFPPRFSGLQFPNYSSELNVNALELDDSALYLCASSTGLAGGEQYFGPGTRLTVT.

This clone was seen more than once but under ten times. The rearrangement uses TRBV11-2 and TRBJ2-1; 7 nucleotides line up with TRBD2. V dropped 2 bases and J dropped 0; count of bases not matched to a gene: 1. This CDR3 has 15 residues. In germline, CDR1 is SGHAT, CDR2 FQNNGV. The CDR3 protein is CASSLSGGSYNEQFF. CDR3 nucleotides: TGTGCCAGCAGCTTATCGGGGGGCTCCTACAATGAGCAGTTCTTC. The full variable domain, rest sourced from reference TRBV11-2 and TRBJ2-1, is EAGVAQSPRYKIIEKRQSVAFWCNPISGHATLYWYQQILGQGPKLLIQFQNNGVVDDSQLPKDRFSAERLKGVDSTLKIQPAKLEDSAVYLCASSLSGGSYNEQFFGPGTRLTVL.

The genes are TRBV13 and TRBJ2-2, with D perhaps matching TRBD1 (6 bases). Germline V gene data show CDR1 as PRHDT and CDR2 as FYEKMQ (reference sequence). The CDR3 spans 20 residues. V was clipped by 6 bases and J by 1 base, with 27 bases between them. CDR3: CASSPEQGVTIKRNTGELFF. The CDR3 nucleotides are TGTGCCAGCAGTCCTGAACAGGGTGTTACTATTAAGCGGAACACCGGGGAGCTGTTTTTT.

V is TRBV19 and J is TRBJ1-4, with D maybe TRBD1 (6 bases). Germline values: CDR1 LNHDA, CDR2 SQIVND (reference sequence). V was trimmed by 3 bases and J by 4 bases, leaving 12 bases between them. The CDR3 sequence is 15 residues long. For the CDR3, the DNA is TGTGCCAGTAGTATGACGCAGGGGAATAATGAAAAACTGTTTTTT. As protein: CASSMTQGNNEKLFF.

This sequence joins TRBV27 and TRBJ2-2; 9 nucleotides align to TRBD1. CDR1 and CDR2 from the germline V gene are MNHEY and SMNVEV (reference sequence). Trimming took 6 bases from V and 1 from J; bases not matched to a gene: 6. This CDR3 is 16 amino acids long. This CDR3 is CASRPLDRGNTGELFF. The CDR3 DNA follows: TGTGCCAGCAGACCCCTGGACAGGGGGAACACCGGGGAGCTGTTTTTT.

In this sample, this clone turned up a few times. In nucleotides, the CDR3 is TGTGCCAGCAGCTCGGCTAATCAGCCCCAGCATTTT. Translation gives CASSSANQPQHF. The V and J genes are TRBV7-8 and TRBJ1-5, with D unclear. V was shortened by 4 bases and J by 4 bases, with 5 bases between the two germline ends. This CDR3 contains 12 residues. The germline CDR1 and CDR2 sequences are SGHVS and FQNEAQ.

This chain connects TRBV19 to TRBJ2-7, with D possibly being TRBD2 (5 bases). With 3 bases removed from V and 0 bases from J, the gap between germline ends came to 9 bases. CDR3 length equals 14 residues. Germline V lookup: CDR1 LNHDA, CDR2 SQIVND (reference sequence). Written as DNA, the CDR3 is TGTGCCAGTAGTATCAGTCGGGACTCCTACGAGCAGTACTTC. Residues: CASSISRDSYEQYF.

The V gene is TRBV25-1, the J gene TRBJ1-2; 8 bases match TRBD1. CDR1 MGHDK and CDR2 SYGVNS come from the germline V gene. This CDR3 contains 14 residues. V dropped 7 bases and J dropped 5; count of bases not matched to a gene: 9. CDR3 coding DNA: TGTGCCAGCATTAGACAGGGGACTTATTATGGCTACACCTTC. Translating it yields CASIRQGTYYGYTF.

Only one count was recorded for this clone. The V gene is TRBV6-1, the J gene TRBJ2-2, with D tentatively TRBD1 or TRBD2 (6 bases each). This CDR3 contains 16 residues. The germline V gene has CDR1 MNHNS and CDR2 SASEGT. The germline V and J ends were trimmed by 0 bases and 9 bases, with 17 bases remaining between them. The CDR3 sequence is CASSEAWGAFVRELFF. DNA for the CDR3: TGTGCCAGCAGTGAAGCTTGGGGGGCGTTCGTCCGGGAGCTGTTTTTT.